The 2 T cell receptor beta chains listed next were all sequenced from one sample in a study of T cells in Graves' hyperthyroidism and ophthalmopathy. TCR beta CDR3 regions were amplified from RNA transcripts. An initial round of RT-PCR targeting the TCR CDR3 relied on the HTBI primer set. Each CDR3 protein is one row after TCRdb ran MiXCR on the multiplex PCR reads. The table shows approximately 600,000 distinct CDR3 sequences, with under 15% occurring only once. The sample was blood. These receptors were taken from a woman aged 40 to 50 with Graves' ophthalmopathy.

This clonotype was observed many times. The rearrangement links TRBV24-1 to TRBJ2-7, with D possibly matching TRBD1 (5 bases). The germline gives CDR1 KGHDR, CDR2 SFDVKD. The CDR3 has 13 amino acids. V was shortened by 4 bases and J by 4 bases, with 10 bases between the two germline ends. The CDR3 region has the DNA TGTGCCACCAGTGACCTCCAGGGATACGAGCAGTACTTC. Protein sequence: CATSDLQGYEQYF.

Only a few counts were recorded for this clonotype. The chain employs TRBV28 and TRBJ2-7; unclear D gene. Per germline, CDR1 MDHEN and CDR2 SYDVKM. The CDR3 sequence is 11 residues long. Trimming left V 2 bases short and J 13 bases short, with 12 bases between. CDR3 sequence reads: CASSLRFLSYF. The CDR3 bases are TGTGCCAGCAGTTTACGGTTTCTATCTTACTTC.